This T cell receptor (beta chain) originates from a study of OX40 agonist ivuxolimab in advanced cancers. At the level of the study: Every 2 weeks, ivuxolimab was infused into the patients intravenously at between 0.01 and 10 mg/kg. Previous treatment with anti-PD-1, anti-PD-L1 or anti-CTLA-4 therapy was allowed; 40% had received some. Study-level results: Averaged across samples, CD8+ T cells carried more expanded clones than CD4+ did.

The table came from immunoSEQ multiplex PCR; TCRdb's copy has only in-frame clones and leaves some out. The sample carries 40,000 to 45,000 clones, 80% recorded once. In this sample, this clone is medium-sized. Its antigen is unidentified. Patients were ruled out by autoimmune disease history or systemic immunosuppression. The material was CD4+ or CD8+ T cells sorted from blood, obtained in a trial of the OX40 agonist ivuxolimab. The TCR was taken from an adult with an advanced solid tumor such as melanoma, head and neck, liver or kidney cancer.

CDR3 sequence reads: CASSRDNYQPQHF. DNA for the CDR3: TGTGCCAGCAGCCGGGACAACTATCAGCCCCAGCATTTT. The chain is built from TRBV6-6 and TRBJ1-5; tentative D call: TRBD1 (6 bases). Trimming took 6 bases from V and 5 from J, leaving 11 bases between them. The CDR3 has 13 residues. Germline V gives CDR1 MNHNY, CDR2 SVGAGI (reference sequence).